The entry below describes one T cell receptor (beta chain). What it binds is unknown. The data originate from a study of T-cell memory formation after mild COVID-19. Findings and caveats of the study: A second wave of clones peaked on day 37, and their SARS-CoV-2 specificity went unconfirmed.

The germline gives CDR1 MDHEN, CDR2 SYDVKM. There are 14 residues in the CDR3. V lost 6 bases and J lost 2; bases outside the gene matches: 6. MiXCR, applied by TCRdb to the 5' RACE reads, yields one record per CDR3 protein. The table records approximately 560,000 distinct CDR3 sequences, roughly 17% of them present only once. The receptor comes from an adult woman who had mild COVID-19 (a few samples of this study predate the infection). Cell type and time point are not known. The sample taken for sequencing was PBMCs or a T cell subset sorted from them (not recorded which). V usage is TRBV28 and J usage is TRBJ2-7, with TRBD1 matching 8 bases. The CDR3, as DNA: TGTGCCAGCAGGATACAGGGGGGAACCTACGAGCAGTACTTC. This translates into CASRIQGGTYEQYF.